This passage covers 2 T cell receptor beta chains from one sample sequenced in a study of blood T cell repertoires in COVID-19. This table comes from immunoSEQ multiplex PCR, and its TCRdb copy is limited to in-frame clones, with some not included. The data show about 200,000 clones, with around 81% seen just once and approximately 0.99% held by the top ten. Sequenced input: peripheral blood. Source of these receptors: a man between 60 and 70 years old with COVID-19, enrolled during active disease.

The chain employs TRBV16 and TRBJ2-1; 10 bases agree with TRBD2. Per germline, CDR1 KGHSY and CDR2 FQNENV. V dropped 4 bases and J dropped 14; count of bases not matched to a gene: 8. The length of the CDR3 is 13 residues. The chain's CDR3 is CASSPSLTSGKFF. The CDR3 nucleotides are TGTGCCAGCAGCCCTTCATTAACTAGCGGGAAGTTCTTC.

V usage is TRBV5-4 and J usage is TRBJ2-7; 8 nucleotides match TRBD1. Germline CDR1 SGHNT, CDR2 YYREEE (reference sequence). The trim removed 4 bases at V and 7 bases at J, leaving 13 bases unmatched. The CDR3 runs 15 residues. In DNA form, the CDR3 reads TGTGCCAGCAGCCCGGGATCGGACAGGGCTCAGGAGCAGTACTTC. This codes for CASSPGSDRAQEQYF.